A selection of T cell receptor beta chains follows, all from one sample in a study of blood T cells in healthy people across ages. Using its own MiXCR run on the 5' RACE reads, TCRdb lists one record per CDR3 protein. The table shows hundreds of thousands of distinct CDR3 sequences, with roughly 64% occurring only once. The specimen sequenced was blood. Receptor source: a young man in good health. Both conserved end residues are part of each CDR3. D genes are given only for firm matches. Clone size, where shown, is once, few, many, or a class for clones that have expanded.

v_gene,abundance,d_gene,j_gene,CDR3aa,CDR3nt
TRBV7-8,-,TRBD2,TRBJ2-5,CASSLFPGGQETQYF,TGTGCCAGCAGCCTATTCCCGGGGGGCCAAGAGACCCAGTACTTC
TRBV4-3,many,-,TRBJ2-7,CASSLGASSYEQYF,TGTGCCAGCAGCTTAGGGGCCTCCTCCTACGAGCAGTACTTC
TRBV2,few,-,TRBJ2-7,CASSSIPGTHEQYF,TGTGCCAGCAGTTCAATCCCCGGGACTCACGAGCAGTACTTC
TRBV6-5,-,-,TRBJ2-1,CASSYTKTYNEQFF,TGTGCCAGCAGTTACACCAAAACTTACAATGAGCAGTTCTTC
TRBV7-9,-,-,TRBJ1-2,CASIGGYGYTF,TGTGCCAGCATTGGGGGCTATGGCTACACCTTC
TRBV7-8,-,TRBD1,TRBJ2-7,CASSLLLTGGEQYF,TGTGCCAGCAGCTTACTTCTTACAGGGGGCGAGCAGTACTTC
TRBV11-3,-,TRBD2,TRBJ2-5,CASSQEPSGRETQYF,TGTGCCAGCAGCCAGGAGCCCAGCGGGAGGGAGACCCAGTACTTC
TRBV20-1,-,-,TRBJ2-5,CSAPQSGSSQETQYF,TGCAGTGCCCCCCAATCGGGGAGCAGCCAAGAGACCCAGTACTTC
TRBV5-1,-,TRBD2,TRBJ2-3,CASSPQAGGGFRTDTQYF,TGCGCCAGCAGCCCCCAGGCCGGCGGGGGGTTTCGGACAGATACGCAGTATTTT
TRBV12-5,-,-,TRBJ1-5,CASAVTGWNQPQHF,TGTGCCAGTGCCGTGACGGGTTGGAATCAGCCCCAGCATTTT
TRBV20-1,-,TRBD2,TRBJ2-5,CSASARREGRETQYF,TGCAGTGCTAGTGCCCGGCGGGAGGGCCGGGAGACCCAGTACTTC
TRBV20-1,-,-,TRBJ2-1,CSALGAPEGYNEQFF,TGCAGTGCCCTAGGGGCCCCTGAGGGTTACAATGAGCAGTTCTTC
TRBV29-1,-,-,TRBJ2-1,CSVEDTTPPIDEQFF,TGCAGCGTTGAAGACACAACCCCTCCAATCGATGAGCAGTTCTTC
TRBV20-1,once,TRBD1,TRBJ1-2,CSARVGTGGGHTF,TGCAGTGCTAGAGTAGGGACAGGGGGCGGCCACACCTTC
TRBV20-1,-,-,TRBJ1-2,CSARDRGTNYGYTF,TGCAGTGCTAGAGATCGTGGAACAAACTATGGCTACACCTTC
TRBV30,few,-,TRBJ2-4,CAWSVGSKAKNIQYF,TGTGCCTGGAGTGTAGGCTCCAAGGCCAAAAACATTCAGTACTTC
TRBV7-2,-,-,TRBJ2-5,CASSLGLSQETQYF,TGTGCCAGCAGCTTAGGACTGTCGCAAGAGACCCAGTACTTC
TRBV29-1,-,TRBD1,TRBJ1-2,CSVDRDFGYGYTF,TGCAGCGTGGACAGGGACTTTGGGTATGGCTACACCTTC